The entry below gives a single TCR beta chain sequence along with its context. The entry originates in a study of blood T cell repertoires in COVID-19. Turning to the study itself: The United States, Italy and Spain supplied acute and convalescent COVID-19 samples.

The CDR3 is 15 residues long. Trimming took 4 bases from V and 4 from J; bases not matched to a gene: 6. The V gene's germline CDR1 is LGHNA and CDR2 YSLEER. TCRdb's copy holds only in-frame clones and misses some; the assay was immunoSEQ multiplex PCR. This sample carries 20,000 to 30,000 clones, roughly 94% of them seen once, and the ten largest clones take roughly a third. J is TRBJ1-1 and V is TRBV4-3; 10 bases align to TRBD1. The specimen was peripheral blood. This clonotype originated in a man aged 70-80 years with active COVID-19. DNA for the CDR3: TGCGCCAGCAGCCTTGACCGGGACAGGGGCACTGAAGCTTTCTTT. It is translated as CASSLDRDRGTEAFF.